This T cell receptor beta chain was sequenced during a study of T cell clonotyping in hematopoietic cell transplantation. The time point is: recipient sample about 28 days before transplant, after cytoreduction. This clone was seen only once. Using immunoSEQ multiplex PCR, the repertoire was profiled, and TCRdb retains in-frame clones only, with some absent. Among some 40,000 clones listed, 85% were seen once. There are 16 residues in the CDR3. J was trimmed by 0 bases and V by 6 bases; bases with no gene match: 10. Germline CDR1 and CDR2: MDHEN and SYDVKM. The gene calls are TRBV28 and TRBJ1-1, with 7 bases fitting TRBD1. The sequences come from peripheral blood mononuclear cells, collected before stem cell transplant. The TCR originated in a man between 60 and 75 years old with acute myeloid leukemia. Some clones in this sample may be carry-over from other donors' samples. The CDR3 bases are TGTGCCAGCAGGACCCTATCAGGGGGGCTGAACACTGAAGCTTTCTTT. It yields the protein CASRTLSGGLNTEAFF.